The T cell receptor beta chain described here comes from a study of control samples from healthy donors and cancer patients. The CDR3 is 13 amino acids. Per germline, CDR1 SQVTM and CDR2 ANQGSEA. Trimming stripped 4 bases from V and 2 bases from J, with 12 bases between. Assay: immunoSEQ multiplex PCR; the TCRdb copy retains only in-frame clones and omits some. The sample contains around 190,000 clones, roughly 90% of which appear only once. Specimen: blood. The chain links TRBV29-1 to TRBJ2-7; either TRBD1 or TRBD2 may fit D (5 bases each). This clonotype was obtained from a woman aged 45-65 years in good health. The CDR3 sequence is CSVGGSPPYEQYF. CDR3 nucleotide sequence: TGCAGCGTTGGGGGGAGTCCCCCCTACGAGCAGTACTTC.